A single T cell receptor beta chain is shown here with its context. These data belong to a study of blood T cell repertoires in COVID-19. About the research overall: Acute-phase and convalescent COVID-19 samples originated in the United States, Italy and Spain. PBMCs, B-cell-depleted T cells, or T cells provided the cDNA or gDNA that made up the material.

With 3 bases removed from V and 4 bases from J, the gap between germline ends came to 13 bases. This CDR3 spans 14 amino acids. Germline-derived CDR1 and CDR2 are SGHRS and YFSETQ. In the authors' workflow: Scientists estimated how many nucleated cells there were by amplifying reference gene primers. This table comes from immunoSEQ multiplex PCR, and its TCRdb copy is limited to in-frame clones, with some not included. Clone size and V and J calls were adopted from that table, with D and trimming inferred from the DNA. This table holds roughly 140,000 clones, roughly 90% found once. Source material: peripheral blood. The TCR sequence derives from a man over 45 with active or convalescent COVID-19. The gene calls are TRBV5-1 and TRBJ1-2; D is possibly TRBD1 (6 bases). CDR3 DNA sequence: TGCGCCAGCAGCTCAGGGGAGTCGATCTATGGCTACACCTTC. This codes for CASSSGESIYGYTF.